This record concerns one T cell receptor (beta chain) sequence. The antigen it binds to is not known. No much larger clone exists at a distance of one base, and base qualities are not known. This specimen comes from a study of blood T cell repertoires in COVID-19 (dated by TCRdb to about 2020). Regarding the research as a whole: Collaborator samples came from the United States, Italy and Spain and covered acute and convalescent phases of COVID-19. Deeply sampled blood TCRbeta repertoires from subjects exposed to, actively infected with, or recovered from COVID-19 were included in the dataset. Where available, HLA class I and class II types were taken from metadata supplied by the sample provider and were not determined by assay-based typing. The repertoires were released in a freely available public database intended as a resource for research on the immune response to SARS-CoV-2. Samples were obtained from the ongoing ImmuneRACE study (first 160 participants) and from 950 to 1,500 subjects provided by 6 global collaborators. The prospective study material was composed of cDNA or gDNA derived from T cells, B-cell-depleted T cells, or PBMCs. A de-identified subject ID, COVID-19 status, age in years and sex were almost always included in the sample metadata.

The CDR3 measures 12 amino acids from cysteine to phenylalanine. The DNA shown is the 36-base CDR3, in frame from base 1. V gives up 5 bases and J gives up 12 bases, and the segment between their germline ends measures 14 bases. The study at large found these results: How much clinical and demographic metadata was included differed by source and by participant, and the metadata was provided uncurated.

TCRbeta CDR3 regions were amplified from genomic DNA by means of the immunoSEQ Assay, a bias-controlled multiplex PCR. Per the original workflow: Nucleated cell counts per sample were estimated from amplification of reference gene primers within the assay. Sequence reads were collapsed and filtered to measure the absolute abundance of every unique TCRbeta CDR3 rearrangement. Productive Simpson clonality was computed per sample as the square root of Simpson's diversity index over productive rearrangements. TCRdb re-hosts the immuneACCESS table, in-frame sequences only. Its copies lack some clones; in the studies checked, an unresolved V gene accounts for under half of them, and the cause for the rest is not known. The V and J calls and clone size come from that table; D and trimming were worked out from the DNA. This sample gives fewer than 200,000 clones in total; approximately 85% of them show up just once. Around 10% of the sample comes from the top ten.

The collaborating institutions used their own protocols to collect whole blood in K2EDTA tubes. For TCRbeta analysis, collaborators shipped samples as frozen whole blood, isolated PBMCs, or DNA extracted from either of those sample types. The sequence was obtained from a woman of 80 years or more with acute or convalescent COVID-19. The sequenced material came from peripheral blood. The rearrangement joined TRBV12-3 or TRBV12-4 to TRBJ2-1; TRBD2 is perhaps the D gene, given 6 matching bases. The CDR3 loop reads CASSRTSRGQFF. The DNA is TGTGCCAGCAGTCGCACTAGCCGTGGGCAGTTCTTC.